This T cell receptor beta chain is drawn from a study of OX40 agonist ivuxolimab in advanced cancers. TCRdb's copy holds only in-frame clones and misses some; the assay was immunoSEQ multiplex PCR. Here the sample spans approximately 76,000 clones, around nine tenths being singletons. Study-level results: There were also nonresponders showing low normalized T-cell clonal expansion.

Concerning this clone itself: Its antigen remains unknown.

The TCR sequence derives from an adult with an advanced solid tumor such as melanoma, head and neck, liver or kidney cancer. Here the sequenced sample was CD4+ or CD8+ T cells sorted from blood, taken in a trial of the OX40 agonist ivuxolimab.

CDR3 coding DNA: TGTGCCAGCTCACCACGGTTAGGTGAGCAGTTCTTC. Its protein product is CASSPRLGEQFF. The chain links TRBV18 to TRBJ2-1; D not resolved. The CDR3 length is 12 residues. Per germline, CDR1 KGHSH and CDR2 LQKENI. V dropped 1 base and J dropped 9 bases, with 7 bases sitting between them.